This T cell receptor beta chain was recovered during a study of cytomegalovirus exposure and HLA in healthy donors. Broader study findings: The study listed roughly 150 cytomegalovirus-associated TCR beta chains. It was confirmed in vitro that a few of the CMV-associated chains were specific for CMV antigens. Follow-up analysis later connected one missense variant in DCLRE1C with trimming of TCR beta V- and J-genes.

About this clone: Its target is not known.

V was cut by 8 bases and J by 1 base, with 11 bases left in between. CDR1 and CDR2 from the germline V gene are KGHSH and LQKENI. The length of the CDR3 is 14 residues. PCR employed 60 Vbeta and 13 Jbeta primers. Only in-frame clones appear in the TCRdb table, and some are missing; sequencing was by immunoSEQ multiplex PCR. The data hold about 150,000 clones, with roughly 80% observed a single time. Input material: PBMCs. The V and J genes are TRBV18 and TRBJ2-2; D gene uncertain. The TCR comes from a human donor in good health. The CDR3 coding sequence is TGTGCCAGCCCTCGTACAGAGAACACCGGGGAGCTGTTTTTT. Amino acid sequence: CASPRTENTGELFF.